This T cell receptor beta chain stems from a study of CD8+CD57+ T cells in acquired aplastic anemia. Germline lookup yields CDR1 SGHVS and CDR2 FNYEAQ. With 3 bases removed from V and 4 bases from J, the gap between germline ends came to 10 bases. This CDR3 has 13 amino acids. The patients chosen for sequencing had shown expansion of CD8+CD57+ cells (detected by flow cytometry). Profiling of TCR beta VDJ combinations and CDR3 sequences used genomic DNA as template. TCRdb re-derived calls from the reads in MiXCR, one entry per CDR3 protein. The profile shows over 150,000 distinct CDR3 sequences, 71% of them singletons.

The origin of this receptor is a human donor with aplastic anemia. Sequencing input: sorted CD4+, CD8+, or CD8+CD57+ T cells (not recorded which) from PBMCs. This chain joins TRBV7-6 and TRBJ2-7, with D possibly matching TRBD1 (6 bases). CDR3 protein: CASSFGQLYEQYF. The CDR3 nucleotides read TGTGCCAGCAGCTTCGGACAGTTATACGAGCAGTACTTC. The variable domain in full, completed from reference TRBV7-6 and TRBJ2-7, reads GAGVSQSPRYKVTKRGQDVALRCDPISGHVSLYWYRQALGQGPEFLTYFNYEAQQDKSGLPNDRFSAERPEGSISTLTIQRTEQRDSAMYRCASSFGQLYEQYFGPGTRLTVT.